Below, one T cell receptor beta chain is given with its context. The antigen remains undetermined. This specimen comes from a study of Ad26.COV2.S vaccination and SARS-CoV-2 variants. Notes on the study in general: Vaccine recipients and placebo recipients showed similar non-spike TCR breadth. Total T cell responses were possibly underestimated by TCR breadth and depth analyses.

The germline V and J ends were trimmed by 7 bases and 4 bases, with 11 bases remaining between them. The CDR3 sequence is 12 residues long. Assay used: immunoSEQ multiplex PCR; TCRdb lists only in-frame clones, some missing. The table lists 300,000 to 400,000 clones, about 87% of them singletons. Treatment reported: about 20 received Ad26.COV2.S at low or high dose, single or two shots; about 5 received placebo; per-sample allocation not given. Sampling was done on day 63 after the first vaccine or placebo injection. What was given as vaccine was an Ad26 vector encoding Wuhan-strain SARS-CoV-2 spike.

Sequencing was performed on peripheral blood, taken in a trial of Ad26.COV2.S vaccine versus placebo. J is TRBJ2-7 and V is TRBV12-3 or TRBV12-4; D is ambiguous. This TCR derives from a person aged 18-65 years who received the Ad26.COV2.S COVID-19 vaccine or a placebo. The CDR3: CASKGTKYEQYF. CDR3 bases: TGTGCCAGCAAGGGCACCAAATACGAGCAGTACTTC.